This TCR beta chain came from a study of technical replicates of blood from a handful of donors. The germline V gene encodes CDR1 SGHAT and CDR2 FQNNGV. Deletions cut 5 bases from V and 5 bases from J, with 19 bases between. The CDR3 contains 15 residues. Produced via immunoSEQ multiplex PCR; TCRdb's table is partial and in-frame only. The data contain tens of thousands of clones, over 75% of them singletons. Sequencing was performed on T cells isolated from PBMCs. The clonotype comes from a human donor in good health. This sequence joins TRBV11-2 and TRBJ2-7; D possibly corresponds to TRBD1 (6 bases). The CDR3 loop is CASSIRPGESHEQYF. CDR3 coding DNA: TGTGCCAGCAGCATTAGACCAGGGGAATCCCACGAGCAGTACTTC.